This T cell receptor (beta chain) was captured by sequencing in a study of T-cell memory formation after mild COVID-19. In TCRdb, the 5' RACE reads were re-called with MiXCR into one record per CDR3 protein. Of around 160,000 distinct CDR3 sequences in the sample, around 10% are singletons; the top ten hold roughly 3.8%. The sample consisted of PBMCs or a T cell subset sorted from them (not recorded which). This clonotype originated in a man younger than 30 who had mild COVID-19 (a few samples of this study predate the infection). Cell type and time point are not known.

This CDR3 reads CASSVDFRGTEAFF. DNA of the CDR3: TGTGCCAGCAGCGTAGACTTCAGGGGCACTGAAGCTTTCTTT. V is TRBV9 and J is TRBJ1-1; perhaps TRBD1 as D (6 bases). The germline V and J ends were trimmed by 0 bases and 4 bases, with 10 bases remaining between them. CDR3 size: 14 residues. Per the germline V gene, CDR1 is SGDLS and CDR2 is YYNGEE.